The T cell receptor (beta chain) under discussion was sequenced for a study of post-analysis software for immune sequencing data. Study in general: In terms of disease course, relapsing-remitting, secondary progressive and progressive-relapsing multiple sclerosis were included.

Findings of the study overall: Four or five TRBV segments occurring more often in patients than controls included TRBV5-6, TRBV5-1 and TRBV20-1. Strong co-clustering by F measure was evident for samples that had been prepared in the same batch. Comparison with controls showed significantly lower normalized Chao1 diversity in multiple sclerosis patients.

This clonotype was counted once. Antigen: not known. Researchers reported that TCR beta cDNA libraries carried unique molecular identifiers. TCRdb re-derived calls from the PCR reads in MiXCR, one entry per CDR3 protein. Here the sample spans under 900,000 distinct CDR3 sequences, roughly 50% being singletons. This CDR3 spans 13 amino acids. Looked up from germline, CDR1 is ENHRY and CDR2 is SYGVKD. The germline V and J ends were trimmed by 2 bases and 2 bases, with 7 bases remaining between them. The V gene is TRBV10-3, the J gene TRBJ2-7, with unresolved D. The TCR comes from a girl aged 5-17 years with multiple sclerosis. The specimen sequenced was blood. As DNA, the CDR3 is TGTGCCATCAGTGAGGGCACCCCCTACGAGCAGTACTTC. Amino acids: CAISEGTPYEQYF.